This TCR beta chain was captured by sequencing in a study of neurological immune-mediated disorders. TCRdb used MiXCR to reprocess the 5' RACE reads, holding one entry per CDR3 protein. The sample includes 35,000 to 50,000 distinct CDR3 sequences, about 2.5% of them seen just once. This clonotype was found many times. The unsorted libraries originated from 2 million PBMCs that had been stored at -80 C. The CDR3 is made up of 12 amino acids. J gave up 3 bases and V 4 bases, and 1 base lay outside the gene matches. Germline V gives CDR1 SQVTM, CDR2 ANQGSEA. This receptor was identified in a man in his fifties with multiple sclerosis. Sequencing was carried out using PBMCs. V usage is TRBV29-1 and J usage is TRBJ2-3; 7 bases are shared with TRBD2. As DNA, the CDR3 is TGCAGCGTTGCCGGGGGGACAGATACGCAGTATTTT. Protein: CSVAGGTDTQYF.